Below are 16 T cell receptor beta chains sequenced from a single sample in a study of cytomegalovirus exposure and HLA in healthy donors. The PCR made use of 60 Vbeta and 13 Jbeta primers. Data came from immunoSEQ multiplex PCR; TCRdb stores just in-frame clones and leaves some out. This table has 110,000 to 150,000 clones, more than 70% appearing once. The sequencing input was PBMCs. These TCRs come from a woman in her forties in good health and CMV-seronegative.

J is TRBJ2-7 and V is TRBV19, with D unresolved. Germline CDR1 reads LNHDA; CDR2 reads SQIVND (reference sequence). The CDR3 runs to 12 residues. Trimming shortened V by 5 bases and J by 1 base, and 6 bases separated the two germline ends. For the CDR3, the DNA is TGTGCCAGTAGTCCCGGGTCCTACGAGCAGTACTTC. Amino acid sequence: CASSPGSYEQYF.

CDR3 sequence reads: CASSSPGLAGGETQYF. The CDR3 region has the DNA TGTGCCAGTAGTTCCCCTGGACTAGCGGGAGGAGAGACCCAGTACTTC. The chain couples TRBV19 to TRBJ2-5, with TRBD2 matching 14 bases. Germline CDR1 and CDR2: LNHDA and SQIVND (reference sequence). The CDR3 length is 16 residues. V lost 5 bases, J lost 4 bases, and 6 bases stayed unmatched.

The V gene is TRBV27, the J gene TRBJ2-7; the match to TRBD2 covers 10 bases. J gave up 3 bases and V 7 bases, and 9 bases lay outside the gene matches. Germline CDR1 and CDR2: MNHEY and SMNVEV (reference sequence). The CDR3 is made up of 15 amino acids. The CDR3 region is CASTLRAGGLYEQYF. DNA for the CDR3: TGTGCCAGCACGCTGCGAGCGGGGGGGCTCTACGAGCAGTACTTC.

The rearrangement links TRBV5-1 to TRBJ2-1; 16 bases agree with TRBD2. The length of the CDR3 is 19 residues. Looked up from germline, CDR1 is SGHRS and CDR2 is YFSETQ. V trimming: 5 bases; J trimming: 2 bases; junction bases outside the gene matches: 10. Here the CDR3 reads CASSLGLAGGPGAYNEQFF. The CDR3 nucleotides read TGCGCCAGCAGTCTGGGACTAGCGGGAGGGCCAGGAGCCTACAATGAGCAGTTCTTC.

The rearrangement joins TRBV5-1 to TRBJ1-2; tentatively, D is TRBD1 (5 bases). The CDR3 extends over 13 amino acids. Trimming shortened V by 4 bases and J by 8 bases, and 15 bases separated the two germline ends. CDR1 is SGHRS, CDR2 YFSETQ, per germline. DNA for the CDR3: TGCGCCAGCAGCACCCGGCAGGGAAGAGGCTACACCTTC. Translation gives CASSTRQGRGYTF.

The chain has TRBV18 and TRBJ2-3, with TRBD2 matching 9 bases. Trimming cost V 2 bases and J 5 bases; bases outside gene matches: 8. Germline values: CDR1 KGHSH, CDR2 LQKENI. CDR3 length: 16 residues. The CDR3 DNA is TGTGCCAGCTCACCATCAACTGCGGGAGGGGTAGATACGCAGTATTTT. This translates into CASSPSTAGGVDTQYF.

This clone was seen a few times. In DNA, the CDR3 is TGTGCCGCGGGCGGGGGGTCCTACGAGCAGTACTTC. Amino acid sequence: CAAGGGSYEQYF. The V gene is TRBV6-5, the J gene TRBJ2-7; 8 nucleotides agree with TRBD2. The CDR3 is 12 amino acids. Germline V gives CDR1 MNHEY, CDR2 SVGAGI. With 11 bases clipped from V and 1 base from J, the junction kept 4 bases outside the gene matches.

The chain recombines TRBV2 with TRBJ1-2, with D possibly being TRBD1 (6 bases). The V and J ends lost 10 bases and 5 bases respectively, with 23 bases between them. CDR3 length equals 15 residues. In germline, CDR1 is SNHLY, CDR2 FYNNEI. The CDR3, as DNA: TGTGCCACCGGGGCGGGGGGGGCAGTGGGATATGGCTACACCTTC. Its translation is CATGAGGAVGYGYTF.

The chain joins TRBV7-9 to TRBJ2-5; 10 bases agree with TRBD2. CDR3 length: 16 residues. J lost 4 bases, V lost 1 base, and 6 bases had no gene match. Germline values: CDR1 SEHNR, CDR2 FQNEAQ (reference sequence). CDR3 nucleotides: TGTGCCAGCAGCTTAGAGGCTAGCGGGGGAGGAGAGACCCAGTACTTC. Translation: CASSLEASGGGETQYF.

The DNA of the CDR3 is TGTGCCAGCTCAGACACGACTAGCGGGTCCTACGAGCAGTACTTC. Its translation: CASSDTTSGSYEQYF. The chain has TRBV18 and TRBJ2-7, with 10 nucleotides matching TRBD2. CDR3 length: 15 amino acids. Trimming cost V 5 bases and J 1 base; bases outside gene matches: 5. Germline V CDR1 and CDR2: KGHSH, LQKENI.

The chain uses TRBV10-2 and TRBJ2-7, with 7 bases that match TRBD1. Losses at the gene ends were 7 bases for V and 0 bases for J; bases not matched to a gene: 6. The germline V gene encodes CDR1 WSHSY and CDR2 SAAADI. The CDR3 has 14 residues. CDR3 in DNA: TGCGCCAGCACTCAGGGGGTACCCTCCTACGAGCAGTACTTC. Translation gives CASTQGVPSYEQYF.

This rearrangement joins TRBV27 to TRBJ1-1; D possibly corresponds to TRBD1 (6 bases). CDR1 and CDR2 (germline): MNHEY, SMNVEV (reference sequence). CDR3 size: 12 residues. V was cut by 4 bases and J by 6 bases, with 9 bases left in between. The CDR3 reads CASSSRQAEAFF. The CDR3 nucleotides are TGTGCCAGCAGTTCCCGACAGGCTGAAGCTTTCTTT.

The CDR3 loop is CASSSAQREGNYEQYF. The CDR3 nucleotides read TGTGCCAGCAGTTCCGCACAGCGGGAGGGGAACTACGAGCAGTACTTC. This chain joins TRBV27 and TRBJ2-7, with 10 bases lining up with TRBD2. This CDR3 has 16 residues. Trimming at V came to 4 bases and at J to 3 bases, leaving 9 bases not matched to a gene. Germline values: CDR1 MNHEY, CDR2 SMNVEV (reference sequence).

The chain uses TRBV4-2 and TRBJ2-5; D is possibly TRBD2 (5 bases). Judging by the DNA end, TRBJ2-7 fits better; the J call may be wrong. The germline gives CDR1 LGHNA, CDR2 YNFKEQ. The CDR3 length is 14 residues. Here the CDR3 reads CASSPMTGNYEQYF. The CDR3 nucleotides read TGTGCCAGCAGCCCCATGACCGGGAACTACGAGCAGTACTTC.

The CDR3 DNA reads TGTGCCAGTAGGGACTCGACCACCCGTGACTACAATGAGCAGTTCTTC. It translates to CASRDSTTRDYNEQFF. The rearrangement links TRBV19 to TRBJ2-1; maybe TRBD2 (5 bases). Per germline, CDR1 LNHDA and CDR2 SQIVND (reference sequence). The V end was cut by 6 bases, the J end by 3 bases, with 18 bases between. There are 16 residues in the CDR3.

This clone was observed a few times. The CDR3 reads CATREPYNEQFF. The CDR3, as DNA: TGTGCCACTAGGGAGCCCTACAATGAGCAGTTCTTC. The chain has TRBV19 and TRBJ2-1; D is perhaps TRBD2 (5 bases). Trimming cost V 10 bases and J 2 bases, with 9 bases left between them. This CDR3 has 12 amino acids. CDR1 is LNHDA and CDR2 is SQIVND in the germline V gene (reference sequence).